This TCR beta chain was retrieved from a study of a mutant IDH1 vaccine in newly diagnosed glioma. Germline V lookup: CDR1 SGHVS, CDR2 FNYEAQ. The CDR3 covers 14 residues. V was pared by 2 bases and J by 7 bases, with 9 bases between. Data came from immunoSEQ multiplex PCR; TCRdb stores just in-frame clones and leaves some out. The sample shows around 25,000 clones, roughly 80% of them seen only once. Time point here: week 11, during vaccination. The vaccine gave 300 ug of a 20-mer mutant IDH1 peptide subcutaneously per dose. Points on this clone: Antigen: not known.

V usage is TRBV7-6 and J usage is TRBJ1-6; D gene ambiguous. The sequence was collected from a woman under 30 with glioma. Sample: PBMCs, taken from a glioma patient whose treatment included an IDH1 peptide vaccine. The CDR3 region is CASSLSGPNSPLHF. DNA of the CDR3: TGTGCCAGCAGCTTAAGCGGTCCCAATTCACCCCTCCACTTT.